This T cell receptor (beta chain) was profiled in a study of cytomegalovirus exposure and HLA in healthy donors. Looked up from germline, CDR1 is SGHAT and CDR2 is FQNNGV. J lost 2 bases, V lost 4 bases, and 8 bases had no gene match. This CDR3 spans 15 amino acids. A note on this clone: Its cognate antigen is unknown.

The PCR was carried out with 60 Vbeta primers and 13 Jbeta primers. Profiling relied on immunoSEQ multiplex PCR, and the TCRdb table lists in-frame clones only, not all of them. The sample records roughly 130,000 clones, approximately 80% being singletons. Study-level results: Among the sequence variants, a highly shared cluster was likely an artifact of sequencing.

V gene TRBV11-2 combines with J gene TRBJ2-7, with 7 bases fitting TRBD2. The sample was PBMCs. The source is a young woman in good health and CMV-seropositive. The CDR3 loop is CASSSGMGGAYEQYF. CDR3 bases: TGTGCCAGCAGCTCCGGAATGGGGGGGGCCTACGAGCAGTACTTC.